This is a list of T cell receptor beta chains from one sample in a study of early T cells in non-severe SARS-CoV-2 infection. MiXCR, applied by TCRdb to the 5' RACE reads, yields one record per CDR3 protein. The sample includes about 22,000 distinct CDR3 sequences, under 5.5% of them seen just once. The sequencing input was whole blood. Source of these receptors: an adult who was a healthcare worker with PCR-confirmed SARS-CoV-2 infection or an uninfected control (not recorded which). Each CDR3 is given with its conserved first and last residue. Size is omitted from some rows. Given values are once, few, many or a class for expanded clones.

J gene,V gene,CDR3 length,clone size,CDR3 protein
TRBJ1-3,TRBV5-8,13,many,CASSLPGRNTIYF
TRBJ2-7,TRBV5-1,14,few,CASSLVGSSYEQYF
TRBJ2-6,TRBV5-1,17,many,CASSLAYLGGGANVLTF
TRBJ2-4,TRBV7-9,14,many,CASSSGQGINIQYF
TRBJ1-1,TRBV5-1,14,many,CASSWGQMNTEAFF
TRBJ1-5,TRBV9,14,.,CASSVESYGQPQHF
TRBJ1-4,TRBV6-6,15,many,CASSYREATNEKLFF
TRBJ2-3,TRBV12-3/TRBV12-4,15,many,CASSLDTLGTDTQYF
TRBJ2-7,TRBV4-3,15,many,CASSQDLGSSYEQYF
TRBJ1-5,TRBV12-3/TRBV12-4,14,.,CASSPRGVDQPQHF
TRBJ2-7,TRBV10-3,14,few,CATLATGGKYEQYF
TRBJ1-2,TRBV7-9,13,few,CASSSIGAYGYTF
TRBJ2-6,TRBV6-2/TRBV6-3,17,many,CASKRPGQGAGANVLTF
TRBJ2-2,TRBV7-6,16,many,CASRRQEELNTGELFF
TRBJ2-3,TRBV7-3,13,many,CASSLTLADTQYF
TRBJ1-4,TRBV12-3/TRBV12-4,16,many,CASSPGWGTVDEKLFF
TRBJ2-1,TRBV11-1,14,.,CASSLGQGWNEQFF
TRBJ1-1,TRBV7-6,15,many,CASSLGTGTYTEAFF
TRBJ2-4,TRBV7-2,14,few,CASSPGPLKHIQYF
TRBJ1-2,TRBV6-4,16,medium-sized,CASSDTPQAGVYGYTF
TRBJ2-1,TRBV7-9,17,.,CASSLSLRLASYNEQFF
TRBJ1-2,TRBV10-3,16,few,CAISRDGPLRMDGYTF
TRBJ2-2,TRBV5-1,12,many,CASSLESGELFF
TRBJ1-6,TRBV29-1,13,many,CSVRTGTRAPLHF
TRBJ2-1,TRBV7-2,15,many,CASSPGQRGYNEQFF
TRBJ2-7,TRBV6-5,13,many,CASGTGGAYEQYF
TRBJ1-5,TRBV27,16,many,CASSFSWGVSNQPQHF
TRBJ2-2,TRBV5-5,16,many,CASSKTGYGGTGELFF
TRBJ2-2,TRBV29-1,11,.,CSVDHTGELFF
TRBJ1-3,TRBV14,17,medium-sized,CASSQAGGFGSGNTIYF
TRBJ2-7,TRBV20-1,14,.,CSANGGRSTYEQYF
TRBJ1-2,TRBV18,14,many,CASSPTGQSHGYTF
TRBJ2-1,TRBV18,16,many,CASSPGGQGSYNEQFF
TRBJ2-5,TRBV3-1,11,.,CASSTRGTQYF
TRBJ2-1,TRBV21-1,17,many,CASSKKRRDSSYNEQFF
TRBJ1-2,TRBV7-9,15,many,CASSPNLRYGGGYTF
TRBJ1-2,TRBV27,15,many,CASSFVDRGPYGYTF
TRBJ1-1,TRBV7-9,14,many,CASSLAASFTEAFF
TRBJ2-7,TRBV6-2/TRBV6-3,15,.,CASSLPPDRFYEQYF
TRBJ2-1,TRBV18,14,many,CASSPGQLINEQFF
TRBJ1-4,TRBV29-1,12,medium-sized,CASRATNEKLFF
TRBJ2-2,TRBV3-1,21,.,CASSPVRGGGPTLTDTGELFF
TRBJ1-2,TRBV7-2,15,many,CASSLPFGSNYGYTF
TRBJ1-1,TRBV27,16,medium-sized,CASSLNFRDMNTEAFF
TRBJ2-5,TRBV11-3,16,medium-sized,CASSLEGGEIRETQYF
TRBJ2-7,TRBV7-6,15,many,CASSLESGRTYEQYF
TRBJ2-5,TRBV7-3,13,few,CASSSIAEETQYF
TRBJ1-3,TRBV30,14,medium-sized,CAWNLGYSENTIYF
TRBJ1-3,TRBV9,15,.,CASSVDASSGNTIYF
TRBJ1-6,TRBV5-6,15,few,CASSLLQGYNSPHHF
TRBJ2-5,TRBV7-6,14,many,CASSLVSGGETQYF
TRBJ2-2,TRBV5-1,15,many,CASSWQVPNTGELFF
TRBJ1-2,TRBV29-1,12,many,CSVRGANYGYTF
TRBJ1-2,TRBV19,12,few,CASSIGTDGYTF
TRBJ2-5,TRBV29-1,13,few,CSVELLAGETQYF
TRBJ2-7,TRBV12-3/TRBV12-4,13,many,CASSPPSSYEQYF